The source of this T cell receptor beta chain is a study of blood T cell repertoires in COVID-19. Overall study: Nucleic acid was either cDNA or gDNA, and it came from T cells, B-cell-depleted T cells, or PBMCs.

This clone was seen once. As handled by the study authors: Using reference gene primer amplification, nucleated cell counts were estimated. Only in-frame clones appear in the TCRdb table, and some are missing; sequencing was by immunoSEQ multiplex PCR. V, J and clone size are taken as reported in that table, and D and trimming were inferred from the DNA itself. Among about 300,000 clones listed, over 75% were seen once. Residents of about two dozen US areas, aged about 18 to 100 years, made up the participants. Participants were placed into cohorts based on the clinical history they reported. The sequencing input was PBMCs or T cells enriched from blood (not recorded which). The TCR originated in a man between 25 and 39 years old who had recovered from COVID-19.

The CDR3 region has the DNA TGTGCCAGCAGTTTAGAGGGGTCGTTGACCCAGTACTTC. Residues: CASSLEGSLTQYF. The J gene is TRBJ2-5, the V gene TRBV12-3 or TRBV12-4, with D possibly being TRBD1 (5 bases). The length of the CDR3 is 13 residues. V was cut by 1 base and J by 7 bases, with 10 bases left in between.